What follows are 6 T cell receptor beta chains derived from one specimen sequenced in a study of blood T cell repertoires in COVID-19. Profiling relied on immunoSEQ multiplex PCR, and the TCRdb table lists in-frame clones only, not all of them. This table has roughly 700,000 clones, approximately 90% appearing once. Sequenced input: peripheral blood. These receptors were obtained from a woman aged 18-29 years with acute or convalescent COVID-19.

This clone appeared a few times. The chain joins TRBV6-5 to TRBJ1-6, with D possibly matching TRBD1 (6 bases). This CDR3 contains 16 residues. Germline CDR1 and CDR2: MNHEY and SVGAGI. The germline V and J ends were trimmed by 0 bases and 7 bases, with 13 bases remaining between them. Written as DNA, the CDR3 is TGTGCCAGCAGTTACTCGACGGGGGGGGGCAATTCACCCCTCCACTTT. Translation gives CASSYSTGGGNSPLHF.

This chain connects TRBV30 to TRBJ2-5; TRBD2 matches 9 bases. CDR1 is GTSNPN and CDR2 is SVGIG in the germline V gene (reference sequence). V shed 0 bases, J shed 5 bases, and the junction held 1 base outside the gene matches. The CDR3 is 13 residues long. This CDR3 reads CAWSVGLAETQYF. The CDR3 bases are TGTGCCTGGAGTGTGGGACTAGCCGAGACCCAGTACTTC.

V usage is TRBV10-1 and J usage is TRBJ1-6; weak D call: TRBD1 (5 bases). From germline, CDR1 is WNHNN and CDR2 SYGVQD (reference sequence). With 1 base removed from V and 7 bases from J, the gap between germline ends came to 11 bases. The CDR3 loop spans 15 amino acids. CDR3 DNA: TGCGCCAGCAGTGAGTTGGACGGACAAAATTCACCCCTCCACTTT. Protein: CASSELDGQNSPLHF.

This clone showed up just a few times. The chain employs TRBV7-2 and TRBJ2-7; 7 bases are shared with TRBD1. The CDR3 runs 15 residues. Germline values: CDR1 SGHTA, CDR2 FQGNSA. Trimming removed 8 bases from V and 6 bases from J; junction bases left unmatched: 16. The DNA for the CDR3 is TGTGCCAGCGCCCTAGACAGGGCGAAAGGGAGCGAGCAGTACTTC. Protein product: CASALDRAKGSEQYF.

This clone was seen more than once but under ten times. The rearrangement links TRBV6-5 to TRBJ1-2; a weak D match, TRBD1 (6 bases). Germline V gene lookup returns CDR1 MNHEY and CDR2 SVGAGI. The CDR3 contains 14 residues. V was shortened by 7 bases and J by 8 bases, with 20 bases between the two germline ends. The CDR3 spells CASTPDRPSEGYTF. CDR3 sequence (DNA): TGTGCCAGCACCCCCGACAGGCCCAGTGAGGGCTACACCTTC.

Written as DNA, the CDR3 is TGTGCCAGCAGCTTAAAGAGGGGAGGGATAACTTTCTTT. Amino acids: CASSLKRGGITFF. The gene calls are TRBV7-3 and TRBJ1-1, with a weak D call TRBD1 (5 bases). The germline V and J ends were trimmed by 1 base and 12 bases, with 15 bases remaining between them. This CDR3 contains 13 residues. Germline loops: CDR1 SGHTA, CDR2 FQGTGA.